The sequence of this TCR beta chain was determined in a study of human versus mouse CDR3 diversity and MHC coevolution (dated by TCRdb to the late 2010s). About the full investigation: The immunoSEQ assay was reported to detect one in 200,000 T cells and to minimize multiplex PCR amplification bias. Three healthy volunteer blood donors made up the human cohort, with one aged 30 to 39, one aged 40 to 49 and one aged 60 to 70 at collection. Human naive CD4 T cell repertoires were used as a reference for TCR selection on multiple MHC II alleles and were compared with human-TCR-locus transgenic mice carrying single MHC II. Valid reads per sample ranged from 0.6 x 10^7 to 1.6 x 10^7 across mouse and human samples. The full study reports these points: Most of the three human donors showed the lowest clonal inequality scores among all compared groups. On average, humans had more CDR3 deletions and insertions than mice, indicating greater exonuclease and TdT activity. Because human T cells were selected on several MHC II alleles, repertoire diversity was not considered directly comparable between humans and mice. The largest TCR beta repertoire according to iCHAO1 estimates belonged to humans, at 1.6 million or so clonotypes, a result attributed likely to selection by multiple MHC II molecules.

The QIAGEN blood and tissue kit was used to extract genomic DNA from sorted cells, and the DNA was quantified on a NanoDrop 1000. Using multiplex PCR of genomic DNA, the immunoSEQ platform deep sequenced and quantified the TCR alpha and beta chains. In the original analysis: IMGT gene and region definitions were used to annotate TCR sequences. As a stand-in for the preselection repertoire, out-of-frame rearrangements were used and set against in-frame clonotypes. Repertoire size was estimated with the iCHAO1 estimator supplied with the immunoSEQ platform. A Gini index based on the Lorenz curve was applied to in-frame amino acid clonotypes to measure clonal inequality. The intersect function in the R package tcR was used to count shared clonotypes, while the Jaccard index served to score similarity. Frequencies of V, J and V-J usage were subjected to principal component analysis with the R prcomp function, without normalization. TCRdb's version of the immuneACCESS table is confined to in-frame rearrangements and falls short of the full clone set. An unresolved V gene accounts for under half of the shortfall where checked; the remainder is of unknown origin. D and trimming were read from the DNA, whereas the V and J calls and clone size are those reported in that table. This sample is represented by more than 60,000 clones; under 95% of them were singletons. Less than 0.16% of the sample goes to the ten largest clones.

To note about this clone: The antigen it binds to is not known. One base away there is no much larger clone; base qualities are not given.

From the cysteine up to the phenylalanine, the CDR3 has a length of 17 residues. The CDR3 DNA has 51 bases and is translated from base 1. Reading the germline V gene gives CDR1 SGHAT and CDR2 FQNNGV. Fluorescence-activated cell sorting was used to pull naive CD4 T cells, meaning cells that were CD45RO-negative and CD62L-positive, out of the PBMCs. About 50 ml of fresh peripheral blood was collected from each donor, and PBMCs were isolated by Ficoll density centrifugation. Sorting was performed on a FACSAria III instrument, with purity above 85% for all samples. Sequencing input: naive CD4+ T cells from blood. Explained via the paper, the cell subset or site label denotes: CD45RO-negative CD62L-positive naive CD4 T cells. The receptor comes from a person aged 30 to 70 in good health. In this chain, TRBV11-2 is recombined with TRBJ2-5; the D gene lacks a confident call. The DNA end favors TRBJ2-7, so the J call may be wrong. The CDR3 is CASSLVANRNRSYEQYF. At the DNA level, the sequence is TGTGCCAGCAGCTTAGTGGCCAACAGAAACCGATCCTACGAGCAGTACTTC.